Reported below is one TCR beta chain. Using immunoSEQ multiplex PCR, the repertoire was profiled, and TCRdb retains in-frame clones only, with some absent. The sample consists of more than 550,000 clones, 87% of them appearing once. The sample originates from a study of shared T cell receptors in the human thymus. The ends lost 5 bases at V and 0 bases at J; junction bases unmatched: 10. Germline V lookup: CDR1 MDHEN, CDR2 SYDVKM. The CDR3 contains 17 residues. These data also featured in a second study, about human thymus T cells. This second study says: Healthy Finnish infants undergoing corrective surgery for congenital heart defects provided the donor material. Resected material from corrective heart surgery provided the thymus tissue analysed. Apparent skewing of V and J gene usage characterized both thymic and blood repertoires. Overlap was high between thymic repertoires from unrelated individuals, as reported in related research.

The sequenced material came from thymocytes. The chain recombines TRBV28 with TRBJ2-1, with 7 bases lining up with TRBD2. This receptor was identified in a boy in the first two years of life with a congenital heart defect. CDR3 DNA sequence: TGTGCCAGCAGTCCATCACTACTAGCGTTCTCCTACAATGAGCAGTTCTTC. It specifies CASSPSLLAFSYNEQFF.